Each of the 9 T cell receptor beta chains below was sequenced from the same sample in a study of T-cell reconstitution after alpha-beta-depleted transplantation in children (dated by TCRdb to the mid-2010s). The library was built by means of PCR. The instrument was an Illumina HiSeq 2500. TCR libraries were prepared with molecular barcoding, using unique molecular identifiers to normalize TCRbeta repertoire quantification. TCRdb reprocessing: public reads trimmed at Q25 with fastp, clones called with MiXCR, in-frame beta chains kept. Under each unique CDR3 protein, matching rows form one entry showing the most common genes and DNA. For this sample the table gives some 830,000 distinct CDR3 sequences, of which approximately 15% were detected only once. In total, the top ten clones hold under 6% of the sample. What the treatment or condition label conveys for this sample: allogeneic hematopoietic cell transplantation with graft depleted of TCRalphabeta T cells and CD19 B cells.

The material was PBMCs, mostly from graft donor cells, obtained 360 days after TCRalphabeta/CD19-depleted stem cell transplant. The receptors come from a male patient younger than 18 who had a stem cell transplant for acute lymphoblastic leukemia, so the T cells may come from the graft donor.

V usage is TRBV5-1 and J usage is TRBJ2-7, with D uncertain. Germline V lookup: CDR1 SGHRS, CDR2 YFSETQ. Between the trimmed V and J ends, which lost 0 bases and 3 bases, there was a span of 10 bases. This CDR3 has 14 amino acids. In nucleotides, the CDR3 is TGCGCCAGCAGCTTGGAGCACATATACTACGAGCAGTACTTC. It is translated as CASSLEHIYYEQYF.

This clonotype was detected ten times or more. This sequence joins TRBV3-1 and TRBJ2-7; 9 bases align to TRBD2. In germline, CDR1 is LGHDT, CDR2 YNNKEL (reference sequence). Germline trimming cut 1 base from V and 2 bases from J; bases unmatched to any gene: 3. This CDR3 is built from 15 residues. CDR3: CASSQVGGRAYEQYF. In DNA, the CDR3 is TGTGCCAGCAGCCAAGTTGGCGGGAGGGCCTACGAGCAGTACTTC.

The J gene is TRBJ2-7, the V gene TRBV7-9; 8 nucleotides align to TRBD2. CDR3 size: 14 residues. From germline, CDR1 is SEHNR and CDR2 FQNEAQ (reference sequence). Germline trimming cut 8 bases from V and 6 bases from J; bases unmatched to any gene: 12. The DNA for the CDR3 is TGTGCCAGCTGGCGGGGGGATCGCCCCACCGAGCAGTACTTC. Translating gives CASWRGDRPTEQYF.

V gene TRBV10-3 combines with J gene TRBJ2-7; tentatively, D is TRBD1 (5 bases). Per germline, CDR1 ENHRY and CDR2 SYGVKD. V was pared by 8 bases and J by 5 bases, with 10 bases between. CDR3 length: 11 amino acids. CDR3 nucleotides: TGTGCCATCGGGGAAGGGGACGAGCAGTACTTC. Translating it yields CAIGEGDEQYF.

In this sample, this clonotype turned up many times. The chain combines TRBV5-1 with TRBJ1-2; D unclear. CDR3 length equals 13 residues. The V end was cut by 4 bases, the J end by 2 bases, with 9 bases between. Germline-derived CDR1 and CDR2 are SGHRS and YFSETQ. CDR3 DNA: TGCGCCAGCAGCCAGGACGGGAACTATGGCTACACCTTC. This translates into CASSQDGNYGYTF.

This clonotype has just a few counts. The chain combines TRBV5-1 with TRBJ2-7, with TRBD2 matching 10 bases. Unmatched junction bases numbered 13, after V lost 4 bases and J lost 3 bases. From germline, CDR1 is SGHRS and CDR2 YFSETQ. CDR3 length: 17 amino acids. The CDR3, as DNA: TGCGCCAGCAGCGCCCCTAGCGGGAGAATCGGGGACTACGAGCAGTACTTC. As protein: CASSAPSGRIGDYEQYF.

This clonotype has at least ten counts. The V and J genes are TRBV5-1 and TRBJ2-1; D gene ambiguous. V was cut by 0 bases and J by 9 bases, with 7 bases left in between. Germline CDR1 SGHRS, CDR2 YFSETQ. CDR3 length: 12 residues. The chain's CDR3 is CASSLASSEQFF. The CDR3 nucleotides are TGCGCCAGCAGCTTGGCCAGCTCTGAGCAGTTCTTC.

The genes are TRBV21-1 and TRBJ2-3; the tabulated D call, TRBD1, remains unverified against the DNA. TRBV21-1 is labeled a pseudogene. The CDR3 has 17 residues. CDR3 DNA: TGTGCCAGCACCAATCGGGCGGGGGGTCGCGGCACAGATACGCAGTATTTT. Protein: CASTNRAGGRGTDTQYF.

The chain carries TRBV27 and TRBJ2-7; no clear D. The CDR3 length is 14 residues. Germline values: CDR1 MNHEY, CDR2 SMNVEV (reference sequence). V was cut by 2 bases and J by 2 bases, with 10 bases left in between. The CDR3 sequence: CASSLIPSPYEQYF. CDR3 DNA: TGTGCCAGCAGTTTAATCCCGAGCCCCTACGAGCAGTACTTC.